The 30 T cell receptor beta chains presented below share a single source sample, sequenced in a study of molecular identifiers for immune sequencing clone quantification. TCRdb recomputed calls from the PCR reads with MiXCR, one row per CDR3 protein. Altogether some 88,000 distinct CDR3 sequences are present, 21% being singletons, with the ten largest covering around 1.1%. Sequenced sample: naive CD8+ T cells from blood, with Jurkat cell RNA spiked in. Subset: FACS-sorted CD8+CD4-CCR7+CD45RA+ naive T cells. The receptors were gathered from a human donor in good health. Some libraries in this study had Jurkat cell RNA spiked in.

A remark on this clonotype: A much larger clone sits a single nucleotide away, making a read error possible. The J gene is TRBJ2-3, the V gene TRBV12-5; 7 bases agree with TRBD2. This CDR3 has 16 amino acids. Germline CDR1 and CDR2: LGHNT and FRNRAP. CDR3 sequence: CATQLGDYPSTDAQYF. The CDR3 bases are TGTGCTACGCAACTGGGGGACTACCCTAGCACAGATGCGCAGTATTTT. Based on the CDR3 plus reference TRBV12-5 and TRBJ2-3, the full variable domain is DARVTQTPRHKVTEMGQEVTMRCQPILGHNTVFWYRQTMMQGLELLAYFRNRAPLDDSGMPKDRFSAEMPDATLATLKIQPSEPRDSAVYFCATQLGDYPSTDAQYFGPGTRLTVL.

In regard to this clonotype: A much larger clone lies one base from this, so it may be a read error. The chain is built from TRBV30 and TRBJ1-1, with 8 bases that match TRBD1. Germline values: CDR1 GTSNPN, CDR2 SVGIG (reference sequence). This CDR3 is 13 amino acids long. Trimming cost V 5 bases and J 5 bases; bases outside gene matches: 7. In DNA, the CDR3 is TGTGCCTGGTGTGCAGGGGGCGCGACTGAAGCTTTCTTT. It translates to CAWCAGGATEAFF. The variable domain in full, completed from reference TRBV30 and TRBJ1-1, reads SQTIHQWPATLVQPVGSPLSLECTVEGTSNPNLYWYRQAAGRGLQLLFYSVGIGQISSEVPQNLSASRPQDRQFILSSKKLLLSDSGFYLCAWCAGGATEAFFGQGTRLTVV.

About this clonotype: A much larger clone sits a single nucleotide away, making a read error possible. The J gene is TRBJ2-7, the V gene TRBV5-5, with D possibly matching TRBD2 (5 bases). The V and J ends lost 6 bases and 3 bases respectively, with 16 bases between them. The CDR3 has 14 amino acids. Germline lookup yields CDR1 SGHKS and CDR2 YYEKEE (reference sequence). The CDR3 bases are TGTGCCAGCAACCCGGAGGCATACAGCTACGAGCAGTACTTC. As protein: CASNPEAYSYEQYF.

The chain carries TRBV9 and TRBJ2-1; 8 positions match TRBD1. CDR1 is SGDLS and CDR2 is YYNGEE in the germline V gene. The CDR3 runs 16 residues. V was clipped by 0 bases and J by 7 bases; unmatched bases: 9. In DNA form, the CDR3 reads TGTGCCAGCAGCGTAGGGACCGGGACAGGTCGGAATGAGCAGTTCTTC. This sequence encodes CASSVGTGTGRNEQFF.

This clonotype was observed a handful of times. The chain combines TRBV5-8 with TRBJ2-5; D perhaps matches TRBD1 (6 bases). The CDR3 has 15 amino acids. The V end lost 1 base, the J end lost 0 bases, and 10 bases lay between the germline ends. The germline V gene encodes CDR1 SGHTS and CDR2 YDEGEE. In DNA form, the CDR3 reads TGTGCCAGCAGCTTGTGGGACACCAACCAAGAGACCCAGTACTTC. Translated: CASSLWDTNQETQYF.

Many counts were recorded for this clonotype. The rearrangement uses TRBV21-1 and TRBJ1-5; no check of the table's D call, TRBD1, against the DNA was made. TRBV21-1 is annotated as a pseudogene. CDR3 length equals 12 residues. The CDR3 DNA reads TGTGCCAGCAGAAGGGGCAGGCAGCCCCAGCATTTT. Residues: CASRRGRQPQHF.

This clonotype was observed at least ten times. The V gene is TRBV10-2, the J gene TRBJ1-1; D unresolved. CDR1 is WSHSY, CDR2 SAAADI, per germline. This CDR3 has 13 residues. The ends were cut back, 8 bases at V and 2 bases at J, with 12 bases in the middle. CDR3 region: CASGPGLNTEAFF. The CDR3 DNA reads as TGCGCCAGCGGTCCAGGTCTAAACACTGAAGCTTTCTTT.

This clonotype was seen a handful of times. The V gene is TRBV6-2 or TRBV6-3, the J gene TRBJ2-7; tentatively, D is TRBD1 or TRBD2 (5 bases each). Trimming took off 6 bases at V and 2 bases at J, with 11 bases between the two ends. The CDR3 spans 13 residues. CDR1 and CDR2 from the germline V gene are MNHEY and SVGEGT. For the CDR3, the DNA is TGTGCCAGCAGCTACGGGGCCACCTACGAGCAGTACTTC. Protein product: CASSYGATYEQYF.

In its sample, this clonotype was seen a few times. The junction does not match germline at one end; this may be a read error. V is TRBV29-1 and J is TRBJ2-5; 10 bases match TRBD1. Germline values: CDR1 SQVTM, CDR2 ANQGSEA. CDR3 length equals 12 residues. The CDR3 DNA reads as TGCAGCGTTAAAGGACAGGGGGAGACCCAGCACTTC. Protein product: CSVKGQGETQHF.

In this sample, this clonotype turned up a few times. The J gene is TRBJ2-5, the V gene TRBV7-9; TRBD1 matches at 7 bases. The trim removed 1 base at V and 3 bases at J, leaving 2 bases unmatched. CDR1 and CDR2 (germline): SEHNR, FQNEAQ (reference sequence). The CDR3 extends over 14 amino acids. CDR3 coding DNA: TGTGCCAGCAGCTTAGAAACAGGGGAAGAGACCCAGTACTTC. Translating gives CASSLETGEETQYF.

This clonotype was detected ten times or more. One junction end does not reproduce the germline sequence, and a read error may be involved. V usage is TRBV5-1 and J usage is TRBJ1-1, with D possibly matching TRBD1 (6 bases). The CDR3 contains 15 residues. Germline CDR1 SGHRS, CDR2 YFSETQ. The CDR3 protein is CASRFVGQMNTKAFF. The DNA of the CDR3 is TGCGCCAGCAGATTTGTAGGACAGATGAACACTAAAGCTTTCTTT. The full variable domain, with the rest looked up from reference TRBV5-1 and TRBJ1-1, is KAGVTQTPRYLIKTRGQQVTLSCSPISGHRSVSWYQQTPGQGLQFLFEYFSETQRNKGNFPGRFSGRQFSNSRSEMNVSTLELGDSALYLCASRFVGQMNTKAFFGQGTRLTVV.

CDR3 protein: CASSQDPPQTSGFYEQYF. In nucleotides, the CDR3 is TGCGCCAGCAGCCAAGACCCCCCGCAAACTAGCGGTTTCTACGAGCAGTACTTC. The V and J genes are TRBV4-3 and TRBJ2-7, with 8 positions matching TRBD2. Germline CDR1 is LGHNA and CDR2 is YSLEER. With 0 bases clipped from V and 3 bases from J, the junction kept 13 bases outside the gene matches. The CDR3 consists of 18 residues.

This clonotype appeared a few times. V gene TRBV12-3 or TRBV12-4 combines with J gene TRBJ2-3, with 15 nucleotides matching TRBD2. The CDR3 extends over 19 amino acids. The V and J ends lost 4 bases and 3 bases, in that order; junction bases with no gene match: 11. The CDR3 region has the DNA TGTGCCAGCAGTTCGGGGACTAGCGGGGGGTCTATCGAAACAGATACGCAGTATTTT. Its translation is CASSSGTSGGSIETDTQYF.

This clonotype was found many times. This chain connects TRBV5-1 to TRBJ2-3; TRBD2 is a possible D gene (5 bases). The CDR3 totals 15 residues. Germline V CDR1 and CDR2: SGHRS, YFSETQ. V lost 3 bases to trimming and J lost 0 bases, with 11 bases between them. The CDR3 loop is CASSSGLMSTDTQYF. CDR3 in DNA: TGCGCCAGCAGCTCTGGACTTATGAGCACAGATACGCAGTATTTT.

This clonotype was detected many times. The genes are TRBV20-1 and TRBJ2-7, with D tentatively TRBD1 or TRBD2 (5 bases each). Per the germline V gene, CDR1 is DFQATT and CDR2 is SNEGSKA (reference sequence). The V end was cut by 7 bases, the J end by 3 bases, with 16 bases between. The CDR3 length is 13 residues. CDR3 protein: CSVWWGSSYEQYF. The DNA of the CDR3 is TGCAGTGTTTGGTGGGGGAGCAGCTACGAGCAGTACTTC.

This clonotype was recorded many times. The rearrangement uses TRBV28 and TRBJ1-5; a weak D match, TRBD1 (5 bases). V shed 10 bases and J shed 0 bases, with 16 bases lying between them. This CDR3 is 15 amino acids long. Germline loops: CDR1 MDHEN, CDR2 SYDVKM. CDR3 sequence (DNA): TGTGCCACCGCAATGGGGGTGGTTAGCAATCAGCCCCAGCATTTT. Its protein is CATAMGVVSNQPQHF.

This clonotype was detected only a few times. The chain employs TRBV7-9 and TRBJ2-7; D is unclear. This CDR3 spans 14 amino acids. The V end lost 5 bases, the J end lost 1 base, and 12 bases lay between the germline ends. Germline CDR1 is SEHNR and CDR2 is FQNEAQ (reference sequence). The CDR3, as DNA: TGTGCCAGCAGCCCCATTTGGGATTCCTACGAGCAGTACTTC. Protein sequence: CASSPIWDSYEQYF.

The genes are TRBV6-5 and TRBJ2-2; 8 bases are a match to TRBD1. CDR3 length equals 15 residues. Unmatched junction bases numbered 2, after V lost 0 bases and J lost 5 bases. Per germline, CDR1 MNHEY and CDR2 SVGAGI. The CDR3 bases are TGTGCCAGCAGTTACTCCGGACAGGGTACCGGGGAGCTGTTTTTT. Translation gives CASSYSGQGTGELFF.

Remarks on this clonotype: A much larger clone sits a single nucleotide away, making a read error possible. The conserved phenylalanine or tryptophan is not found at the CDR3 terminus, so this likely reflects a read error. The genes are TRBV6-2 or TRBV6-3 and TRBJ1-5, with 8 bases matching TRBD1. The V and J ends lost 4 bases and 6 bases, in that order; junction bases with no gene match: 5. This CDR3 comprises 14 residues. Germline CDR1 is MNHEY and CDR2 is SVGEGT. This CDR3 reads CASSFNRGSQPQHS. In nucleotides, the CDR3 is TGTGCCAGCAGTTTCAACAGGGGGAGTCAGCCCCAGCATTCT.

This clonotype was picked up one time. At one of its ends the junction is not consistent with the germline gene, which may arise from a read error. This sequence joins TRBV18 and TRBJ1-1; 10 bases agree with TRBD1. This CDR3 spans 16 amino acids. Germline loops: CDR1 KGHSH, CDR2 LQKENI. The CDR3 DNA reads TGTACCAGCTCACCACCGGGACAGGGGTTGAACACTGAAGCTTTCTTT. As protein: CTSSPPGQGLNTEAFF.

About this clonotype itself: This could be a read error, since a much larger clone is one nucleotide away. This rearrangement joins TRBV30 to TRBJ2-7, with D perhaps matching TRBD2 (6 bases). The J call is in doubt because the DNA end fits TRBJ2-1 better. This CDR3 has 12 residues. From germline, CDR1 is GTSNPN and CDR2 SVGIG (reference sequence). This CDR3 reads CAWSLVDYEQFF. The CDR3 nucleotides read TGTGCCTGGAGTTTGGTGGACTACGAGCAGTTCTTC.

This clonotype has just a few counts. The V gene is TRBV27, the J gene TRBJ2-2; 16 bases line up with TRBD2. The CDR3 is made up of 18 amino acids. J was trimmed by 2 bases and V by 6 bases; bases with no gene match: 6. Per the germline V gene, CDR1 is MNHEY and CDR2 is SMNVEV (reference sequence). The DNA for the CDR3 is TGTGCCAGCAGGCCGGGACTAGCGGGAGGGACTAACACCGGGGAGCTGTTTTTT. This encodes CASRPGLAGGTNTGELFF.

This clonotype has only a few counts. The chain is built from TRBV10-3 and TRBJ2-1; 8 bases align to TRBD2. The V gene's germline CDR1 is ENHRY and CDR2 SYGVKD. The CDR3 length is 15 residues. Trimming took 5 bases from V and 5 from J; bases not matched to a gene: 8. The CDR3 bases are TGTGCCATCAGTACTGGCGGGGGGACGGACAATGAGCAGTTCTTC. This gives the protein CAISTGGGTDNEQFF.

The chain is built from TRBV7-9 and TRBJ2-1; no firm D call. V was cut by 4 bases and J by 1 base, with 17 bases left in between. Germline V CDR1 and CDR2: SEHNR, FQNEAQ (reference sequence). There are 17 residues in the CDR3. DNA of the CDR3: TGTGCCAGCAGCTCAATACCCTCAGCGAAATCCTACAATGAGCAGTTCTTC. Protein sequence: CASSSIPSAKSYNEQFF. Full variable domain (remainder filled in from reference TRBV7-9 and TRBJ2-1): DTGVSQNPRHKITKRGQNVTFRCDPISEHNRLYWYRQTLGQGPEFLTYFQNEAQLEKSRLLSDRFSAERPKGSFSTLEIQRTEQGDSAMYLCASSSIPSAKSYNEQFFGPGTRLTVL.

This chain uses TRBV28 with TRBJ2-1; TRBD1 matches at 8 bases. V lost 4 bases to trimming and J lost 8 bases; unmatched junction nucleotides: 7. Looked up from germline, CDR1 is MDHEN and CDR2 is SYDVKM. There are 14 residues in the CDR3. The CDR3 spells CASSSQGALDEQFF. The CDR3 coding sequence is TGTGCCAGCAGTTCCCAGGGGGCGCTTGATGAGCAGTTCTTC.

This clonotype was recorded at least ten times. This rearrangement joins TRBV3-1 to TRBJ2-7, with TRBD2 as a possible D gene (6 bases). The CDR3 contains 14 residues. The V gene's germline CDR1 is LGHDT and CDR2 YNNKEL (reference sequence). The V end was cut by 0 bases, the J end by 4 bases, with 10 bases between. The CDR3 sequence: CASSQETTSYEQYF. The CDR3 DNA reads TGTGCCAGCAGCCAAGAAACGACTAGTTACGAGCAGTACTTC.

This clonotype occurred a few times. A read error is the likely source, as a far larger clone sits one nucleotide away. The chain links TRBV5-6 to TRBJ2-7; D unresolved. CDR1 SGHDT and CDR2 YYEEEE come from the germline V gene. The CDR3 covers 11 residues. The CDR3 loop is CTSSFGYEQYF. The CDR3 DNA reads TGTACCAGCAGCTTCGGGTACGAGCAGTACTTC.

This clonotype was seen repeatedly, ten times or more. This chain connects TRBV19 to TRBJ1-6; no definite D call. This CDR3 is built from 15 residues. Trimming removed 1 base at V and 8 bases at J, with 12 bases between. The germline CDR1 and CDR2 sequences are LNHDA and SQIVND (reference sequence). The CDR3 spells CASSIAWEMDSPLHF. Here the CDR3 DNA reads TGTGCCAGTAGTATAGCCTGGGAGATGGATTCACCCCTCCACTTT.

This clonotype appeared many times. The chain uses TRBV12-3 or TRBV12-4 and TRBJ1-2, with D unresolved. The length of the CDR3 is 15 residues. V gave up 3 bases and J gave up 2 bases, with 13 bases separating them. This CDR3 is CASSFDPGSNYGYTF. In nucleotides, the CDR3 is TGTGCCAGCAGTTTCGACCCGGGTTCGAACTATGGCTACACCTTC.

Comments on this clonotype: The junction departs from the called germline gene at one end, perhaps through a read error. The V and J genes are TRBV5-6 and TRBJ2-7; maybe TRBD1 (6 bases). The CDR3 loop spans 14 amino acids. In germline, CDR1 is SGHDT, CDR2 YYEEEE. CDR3 sequence reads: CASSAPQGLHELYF. The DNA for the CDR3 is TGTGCCAGCAGCGCACCCCAGGGGCTCCACGAGCTGTACTTC.